The 27 T cell receptor beta chains below all came from one sample that was sequenced in a study of cytomegalovirus exposure and HLA in healthy donors. A multiplex PCR was run with 60 Vbeta primers and 13 Jbeta primers. Using immunoSEQ multiplex PCR, the repertoire was profiled, and TCRdb retains in-frame clones only, with some absent. The profile covers 85,000 to 110,000 clones, with about 77% appearing a single time and 10% taken by the ten largest. Sequencing was performed on PBMCs. The receptors were gathered from a young woman in good health and CMV-seropositive.

The chain recombines TRBV19 with TRBJ2-1; 7 nucleotides line up with TRBD2. This CDR3 has 18 amino acids. Germline CDR1 and CDR2: LNHDA and SQIVND (reference sequence). Trimming cost V 3 bases and J 0 bases; bases outside gene matches: 11. The CDR3 coding sequence is TGTGCCAGTAGTATTCGGGGTCCGGGGAGGGTCTCCTACAATGAGCAGTTCTTC. It yields the protein CASSIRGPGRVSYNEQFF.

The chain is built from TRBV5-1 and TRBJ1-6, with D possibly TRBD1 on 5 matching bases. Trimming cost V 0 bases and J 12 bases, with 13 bases left between them. From germline, CDR1 is SGHRS and CDR2 YFSETQ. The CDR3 is 14 residues long. The CDR3 sequence: CASSLGRVQGPLHF. The CDR3 nucleotides read TGCGCCAGCAGCTTGGGCAGGGTTCAAGGACCCCTCCACTTT.

As to this clone: Additional DNA sequences in this sample encode the identical CDR3. CDR3 loop: CASSPGGYSNQPQHF. The CDR3 DNA sequence: TGTGCCAGCAGTCCAGGAGGATATAGCAATCAGCCCCAGCATTTT. The chain carries TRBV6-5 and TRBJ1-5; the D is unclear. The germline gives CDR1 MNHEY, CDR2 SVGAGI. V shed 5 bases and J shed 0 bases, with 11 bases lying between them. CDR3 length: 15 residues.

V usage is TRBV4-2 and J usage is TRBJ2-1; 12 bases align to TRBD2. This CDR3 spans 18 amino acids. V shed 3 bases, J shed 4 bases, and the junction held 10 bases outside the gene matches. The germline V gene encodes CDR1 LGHNA and CDR2 YNFKEQ. This CDR3 is CASSHPLGGLAGYNEQFF. CDR3 nucleotide sequence: TGTGCCAGCAGCCACCCGTTGGGGGGACTAGCGGGTTACAATGAGCAGTTCTTC.

The chain combines TRBV5-3 with TRBJ2-5, with TRBD1 matching over 11 bases. TRBV5-3 is marked as an open reading frame, function uncertain. CDR3 length: 19 residues. With 4 bases clipped from V and 5 bases from J, the junction kept 19 bases outside the gene matches. In DNA, the CDR3 is TGTGCCAGAAGCAAACATATACCGCGGACAGGGGGCGCAGGGGAGACCCAGTACTTC. It yields the protein CARSKHIPRTGGAGETQYF.

This chain links TRBV5-4 with TRBJ2-7, with 8 bases that match TRBD1. Germline values: CDR1 SGHNT, CDR2 YYREEE (reference sequence). With 4 bases clipped from V and 0 bases from J, the junction kept 3 bases outside the gene matches. This CDR3 has 14 amino acids. In DNA form, the CDR3 reads TGTGCCAGCAGCCTCGACAGGGGCTCCTACGAGCAGTACTTC. This encodes CASSLDRGSYEQYF.

This clone has a single count. The chain has TRBV7-3 and TRBJ2-2, with D perhaps TRBD1 (6 bases). Trimming removed 3 bases at V and 5 bases at J, with 13 bases between. Germline lookup yields CDR1 SGHTA and CDR2 FQGTGA. The CDR3 contains 15 residues. For the CDR3, the DNA is TGTGCCAGCAGCTTCTCCAGGGGTGGGACCGGGGAGCTGTTTTTT. Protein product: CASSFSRGGTGELFF.

The CDR3 here is CAWTPASGRWTDTQYF. CDR3 nucleotides: TGTGCCTGGACGCCGGCTAGCGGGAGGTGGACAGATACGCAGTATTTT. This chain links TRBV30 with TRBJ2-3; 11 bases are shared with TRBD2. Looked up from germline, CDR1 is GTSNPN and CDR2 is SVGIG (reference sequence). Trimming at V came to 4 bases and at J to 3 bases, leaving 9 bases not matched to a gene. The CDR3 loop spans 16 amino acids.

This clone was found a few times. The V call is TRBV29-1, the J call TRBJ2-1, with 10 bases fitting TRBD2. The CDR3 is made up of 14 amino acids. In germline, CDR1 is SQVTM, CDR2 ANQGSEA. V was clipped by 7 bases and J by 1 base; unmatched bases: 4. This CDR3 reads CSAVAGGSYNEQFF. CDR3 nucleotides: TGCAGCGCTGTAGCGGGAGGATCCTACAATGAGCAGTTCTTC.

The rearrangement links TRBV15 to TRBJ2-2; D perhaps matches TRBD2 (5 bases). V lost 0 bases, J lost 5 bases, and 7 bases lay in between. CDR3 length equals 14 residues. Germline V lookup: CDR1 LNHNV, CDR2 YYDKDF (reference sequence). Here the CDR3 DNA reads TGTGCCACCAGCAGAGATCGCGGGACCGGGGAGCTGTTTTTT. Translating it yields CATSRDRGTGELFF.

V is TRBV5-1 and J is TRBJ2-7; 8 bases line up with TRBD2. V shed 3 bases and J 0 bases; nucleotides not matched to a gene: 8. Germline V gene sequence: CDR1 SGHRS, CDR2 YFSETQ. This CDR3 comprises 16 residues. The chain's CDR3 is CASSSVYGGASYEQYF. The CDR3 DNA follows: TGCGCCAGCAGCTCGGTCTACGGGGGGGCCTCCTACGAGCAGTACTTC.

This chain joins TRBV11-1 and TRBJ1-1; possible D gene TRBD1, 5 bases. The CDR3 contains 12 residues. Looked up from germline, CDR1 is SGHAT and CDR2 is FQDESV (reference sequence). V lost 1 base to trimming and J lost 10 bases, with 10 bases between them. CDR3 sequence reads: CASSLDSQGAFF. CDR3 DNA sequence: TGTGCCAGCAGCTTAGACAGCCAGGGAGCTTTCTTT.

The chain carries TRBV5-1 and TRBJ1-2, with a possible D match to TRBD1 (5 bases). The CDR3 is 16 amino acids. V shed 4 bases and J shed 4 bases, with 20 bases lying between them. The germline gives CDR1 SGHRS, CDR2 YFSETQ. CDR3 in DNA: TGCGCCAGCAGCCAATTGGGGCGCGGGGGTCCCTATGGCTACACCTTC. It yields the protein CASSQLGRGGPYGYTF.

The V call is TRBV25-1, the J call TRBJ2-4; a weak D match, TRBD1 (8 bases). V shed 2 bases and J shed 10 bases, with 12 bases lying between them. The CDR3 covers 13 residues. Germline loops: CDR1 MGHDK, CDR2 SYGVNS. The CDR3 DNA is TGTGCCAGCAGTGAAGACAGGGGAGGGATTCAGTACTTC. It specifies CASSEDRGGIQYF.

This clone was found once. The CDR3 sequence: CASTLQGFHYGYTF. The CDR3, as DNA: TGTGCCAGCACCCTTCAGGGGTTTCACTATGGCTACACCTTC. V and J are TRBV7-2 and TRBJ1-2; tentatively, D is TRBD1 (6 bases). The CDR3 is made up of 14 amino acids. The V end lost 7 bases, the J end lost 3 bases, and 15 bases lay between the germline ends. Germline loops: CDR1 SGHTA, CDR2 FQGNSA.

This sequence joins TRBV11-2 and TRBJ2-3, with D perhaps TRBD1 (6 bases). Germline-derived CDR1 and CDR2 are SGHAT and FQNNGV. Trimming removed 0 bases from V and 6 bases from J, with 7 bases in between. The CDR3 consists of 13 residues. The CDR3 reads CASSLDQGDTQYF. CDR3 nucleotide sequence: TGTGCCAGCAGCTTAGATCAGGGGGATACGCAGTATTTT.

This clone has a handful of counts. V usage is TRBV4-3 and J usage is TRBJ1-2; D may be TRBD1 (6 bases). This CDR3 region has 13 residues. Germline V CDR1 and CDR2: LGHNA, YSLEER. V was cut by 4 bases and J by 5 bases, with 11 bases left in between. The CDR3 loop is CASSRHREYGYTF. The CDR3 DNA follows: TGCGCCAGCAGCCGACACAGGGAGTATGGCTACACCTTC.

This clone appeared a single time. Its ends do not fully match the called genes, so a read error is possible. This chain links TRBV7-7 with TRBJ1-4; D is perhaps TRBD1 (5 bases). Germline CDR1 is SSHAT and CDR2 is FNYEAQ (reference sequence). CDR3 length equals 13 residues. This chain's CDR3 is CASSWGANEKLFF. Written as DNA, the CDR3 is TGTGCTAGCAGCTGGGGGGCTAATGAAAAACTGTTTTTT.

The rearrangement uses TRBV7-2 and TRBJ2-3; D is perhaps TRBD2 (6 bases). Trimming took 4 bases from V and 4 from J, leaving 15 bases between them. The CDR3 covers 15 residues. Per germline, CDR1 SGHTA and CDR2 FQGNSA. The CDR3 here is CASSWRDPAADTQYF. For the CDR3, the DNA is TGTGCCAGCAGCTGGAGGGACCCCGCGGCAGATACGCAGTATTTT.

The chain is built from TRBV27 and TRBJ2-7; 10 nucleotides line up with TRBD1. Germline V gene lookup returns CDR1 MNHEY and CDR2 SMNVEV (reference sequence). The CDR3 runs 17 residues. The trim removed 5 bases at V and 0 bases at J, leaving 10 bases unmatched. The CDR3: CASSPAGTGVASYEQYF. In DNA, the CDR3 is TGTGCCAGCAGTCCAGCCGGGACAGGGGTGGCCTCCTACGAGCAGTACTTC.

The rearrangement uses TRBV2 and TRBJ1-6, with a weak D call TRBD1 (5 bases). Trimming pared 2 bases from V and 8 bases from J, leaving 13 bases between. The germline V gene has CDR1 SNHLY and CDR2 FYNNEI. CDR3 length: 15 amino acids. The CDR3 DNA is TGTGCCAGCAGTGAAACGCAGGGTCCGGATTCACCCCTCCACTTT. Residues: CASSETQGPDSPLHF.

V usage is TRBV29-1 and J usage is TRBJ1-5; TRBD1 aligns across 7 bases. CDR1 is SQVTM, CDR2 ANQGSEA, per germline. The CDR3 has 14 residues. With 7 bases clipped from V and 5 bases from J, the junction kept 11 bases outside the gene matches. In DNA form, the CDR3 reads TGCAGCGCCCTTACAGGGGCTATGGATCAGCCCCAGCATTTT. Amino acids: CSALTGAMDQPQHF.

CDR3 coding DNA: TGCGCCAGCAGCTTGGGCCCCCTCAAGACAGGACTAGCGGGGATCAATGAGCAGTTCTTC. This encodes CASSLGPLKTGLAGINEQFF. The chain is built from TRBV5-1 and TRBJ2-1, with 12 bases aligning to TRBD2. V was pared by 0 bases and J by 6 bases, with 16 bases of the junction left unmatched. The CDR3 contains 20 residues. The V gene's germline CDR1 is SGHRS and CDR2 YFSETQ.

The chain recombines TRBV5-4 with TRBJ1-1; D remains unclear. Per the germline V gene, CDR1 is SGHNT and CDR2 is YYREEE (reference sequence). V lost 6 bases and J lost 0, with 9 bases in between. This CDR3 is built from 13 residues. The CDR3 nucleotides read TGTGCCAGCAAGAATAACATGAACACTGAAGCTTTCTTT. It translates to CASKNNMNTEAFF.

This rearrangement joins TRBV10-2 to TRBJ1-3; the match to TRBD1 covers 10 bases. CDR1 WSHSY and CDR2 SAAADI come from the germline V gene. The junction had 8 bases not matched to a gene; V was cut back by 5 bases and J by 4 bases. The CDR3 length is 16 residues. Here the CDR3 reads CASSPTGTGAGNTIYF. The CDR3 DNA sequence: TGCGCCAGCAGTCCCACCGGGACAGGGGCCGGAAACACCATATATTTT.

The chain has TRBV11-1 and TRBJ2-5; the D gene is possibly TRBD1 (6 bases). The CDR3 has 16 residues. Trimming took 5 bases from V and 3 from J, leaving 19 bases between them. CDR1 SGHAT and CDR2 FQDESV come from the germline V gene (reference sequence). CDR3 loop: CASSPGTHTSEETQYF. CDR3 nucleotides: TGTGCCAGCAGCCCCGGGACACACACTTCTGAAGAGACCCAGTACTTC.

The chain joins TRBV7-3 to TRBJ1-1, with unresolved D. V lost 5 bases and J lost 0, with 13 bases in between. Germline V gene lookup returns CDR1 SGHTA and CDR2 FQGTGA. The CDR3 covers 15 residues. The CDR3 coding sequence is TGTGCCAGCAGCCAGGAGGGCAACATGAACACTGAAGCTTTCTTT. This encodes CASSQEGNMNTEAFF.